This T cell receptor beta chain derives from a study of cytomegalovirus exposure and HLA in healthy donors. CDR1 is SGHAT, CDR2 FQDESV, per germline (reference sequence). After removal of 4 bases from V and 4 bases from J, the junction contained 7 bases not matched to a gene. This CDR3 is built from 14 residues. Amplification used 60 Vbeta primers and 13 Jbeta primers. Method: immunoSEQ multiplex PCR; TCRdb's copy keeps in-frame clones and lacks some. The sample carries some 200,000 clones, 80% recorded once. Input material: PBMCs. The clonotype originates from a boy younger than 18 in good health and CMV-seronegative. This chain joins TRBV11-1 and TRBJ2-7; 7 bases line up with TRBD2. The CDR3 DNA reads TGTGCCAGCAGCTCCCTTCGGGGGGTATACGAGCAGTACTTC. Protein sequence: CASSSLRGVYEQYF. The full variable domain, its missing parts supplied by reference TRBV11-1 and TRBJ2-7, is EAEVAQSPRYKITEKSQAVAFWCDPISGHATLYWYRQILGQGPELLVQFQDESVVDDSQLPKDRFSAERLKGVDSTLKIQPAELGDSAMYLCASSSLRGVYEQYFGPGTRLTVT.